Listed below are T cell receptor beta chains from one sample, sequenced in a study of blood T cell repertoires in COVID-19. This table comes from immunoSEQ multiplex PCR, and its TCRdb copy is limited to in-frame clones, with some not included. This table holds around 250,000 clones, roughly 87% found once. The sequencing input was peripheral blood. Receptors were obtained from a human donor in a cohort sampled during active COVID-19. Both conserved end residues are part of each CDR3. A D gene is named only where the DNA matches it firmly. The size entry is marked missing in some rows and otherwise reads once, few, many or a size class.

D	V	size	J	CDR3	DNA
TRBD1	TRBV19	-	TRBJ1-1	CAIKRQGRPEAFF	TGTGCCATCAAAAGACAGGGACGCCCTGAAGCTTTCTTT
TRBD1	TRBV5-6	-	TRBJ1-3	CASSFIGQGSGNTIYF	TGTGCCAGCAGCTTTATCGGACAGGGCTCTGGAAACACCATATATTTT
TRBD1	TRBV9	-	TRBJ2-7	CASSVGGQGAYEQYF	TGTGCCAGCAGCGTAGGGGGGCAGGGGGCTTACGAGCAGTACTTC
-	TRBV6-5	once	TRBJ1-1	CASSYRRQGTEAFF	TGTGCCAGCAGTTATCGAAGGCAGGGCACTGAAGCTTTCTTT
-	TRBV12-3/TRBV12-4	-	TRBJ1-3	CASSFGWGNTIYF	TGTGCCAGCAGTTTCGGTTGGGGAAACACCATATATTTT
-	TRBV6-5	-	TRBJ1-5	CASCRTANQPQHF	TGTGCCAGTTGCAGGACAGCTAATCAGCCCCAGCATTTT
TRBD1	TRBV6-5	-	TRBJ2-1	CASSYSGTGDYNEQFF	TGTGCCAGCAGTTACTCCGGGACAGGAGACTACAATGAGCAGTTCTTC
TRBD2	TRBV7-2	-	TRBJ2-3	CASSLGRGGQDTQYF	TGTGCCAGCAGCTTAGGGCGGGGGGGCCAAGATACGCAGTATTTT
TRBD1	TRBV6-2/TRBV6-3	-	TRBJ1-2	CASSYLLFQGVYTF	TGTGCCAGCAGTTACCTATTATTCCAGGGGGTCTACACCTTC
TRBD1	TRBV28	-	TRBJ2-7	CASSLWGTGGNEQYF	TGTGCCAGCAGTTTATGGGGGACAGGGGGCAACGAGCAGTACTTC
TRBD1	TRBV4-1	few	TRBJ2-7	CASSPDRYEQYF	TGCGCCAGCAGCCCGGACAGGTACGAGCAGTACTTC
-	TRBV4-3	-	TRBJ1-4	CASSQAREEEKLFF	TGCGCCAGCAGCCAAGCCAGGGAAGAAGAAAAACTGTTTTTT
TRBD2	TRBV19	few	TRBJ2-7	CASSAGTRSPYEQYF	TGTGCCAGTAGTGCCGGGACTAGGAGCCCCTACGAGCAGTACTTC
-	TRBV6-2/TRBV6-3	-	TRBJ2-7	CASSQGQTISYEQYF	TGTGCCAGCAGCCAAGGACAGACTATTTCCTACGAGCAGTACTTC
-	TRBV2	-	TRBJ2-7	CARPGSIHEQYF	TGTGCCCGTCCCGGGAGTATCCACGAGCAGTACTTC
-	TRBV15	few	TRBJ1-2	CATSAWTTSTTF	TGTGCCACCAGCGCTTGGACAACCTCTACAACCTTC
-	TRBV19	-	TRBJ1-6	CASMASAGGSPLHF	TGTGCCAGTATGGCCTCGGCAGGAGGATCACCCCTCCACTTT
-	TRBV6-6	-	TRBJ1-1	CASRGKGGRNTEAFF	TGTGCCAGCAGGGGAAAGGGGGGGCGGAACACTGAAGCTTTCTTT
-	TRBV2	-	TRBJ2-1	CASRPGLTYNEQFF	TGTGCCAGCAGACCGGGACTGACCTACAATGAGCAGTTCTTC
-	TRBV7-9	-	TRBJ1-4	CASSLPGHPYEKLFF	TGTGCCAGCAGCTTACCGGGACACCCTTATGAAAAACTGTTTTTT
-	TRBV28	few	TRBJ2-5	CASRASLGGGETQYF	TGTGCCAGCAGGGCCTCTTTGGGGGGTGGGGAGACCCAGTACTTC
TRBD1	TRBV5-1	-	TRBJ1-2	CASSLAQGTPYGYTF	TGCGCCAGCAGCTTGGCACAGGGGACCCCCTATGGCTACACCTTC
-	TRBV19	few	TRBJ2-1	CASSRGINEQFF	TGTGCCAGTAGTCGAGGGATCAATGAGCAGTTCTTC
TRBD1	TRBV20-1	-	TRBJ1-1	CSPWDSREAFF	TGCAGTCCTTGGGACAGCCGGGAAGCTTTCTTT
-	TRBV7-2	-	TRBJ1-1	CASSSQSLNTEAFF	TGTGCCAGCAGCTCCCAGTCCTTGAACACTGAAGCTTTCTTT
TRBD2	TRBV18	-	TRBJ2-3	CASSSVSGSDTQYF	TGTGCCAGCTCATCCGTTAGCGGGTCAGATACGCAGTATTTT
-	TRBV6-5	-	TRBJ1-4	CASSYSGGSGEKLFF	TGTGCCAGCAGTTACTCCGGGGGATCGGGGGAAAAACTGTTTTTT
TRBD2	TRBV4-3	-	TRBJ2-3	CASSQVAGESTDTQYF	TGCGCCAGCAGCCAAGTTGCGGGGGAAAGCACAGATACGCAGTATTTT
-	TRBV7-8	-	TRBJ1-2	CASSGQFYGYTF	TGTGCCAGCAGCGGACAGTTTTATGGCTACACCTTC
-	TRBV5-8	-	TRBJ2-7	CASSFESGTIETYEQYF	TGTGCCAGCAGCTTCGAGAGCGGCACGATAGAAACCTACGAGCAGTACTTC
-	TRBV7-9	-	TRBJ2-7	CASSLGYTPRGPYEQYF	TGTGCCAGCAGCTTAGGGTATACGCCTAGAGGTCCCTACGAGCAGTACTTC
-	TRBV5-1	-	TRBJ1-2	CASSYAATAINGYTF	TGCGCCAGCAGCTACGCGGCGACAGCAATAAATGGCTACACCTTC
TRBD1	TRBV4-3	once	TRBJ1-6	CASSQVGQGASPLHF	TGCGCCAGCAGCCAAGTGGGACAGGGGGCTTCACCCCTCCACTTT